Included here is one T cell receptor (beta chain) sequence, with context. The antigen remains unidentified. This sample stems from a study of OX40 agonist ivuxolimab in advanced cancers. Findings and limits, study-wide: In general, CD8+ T cells held more expanded clones than CD4+ did, on average. Some nonresponders additionally presented with little normalized T-cell clonal expansion.

Sequencing was performed with immunoSEQ multiplex PCR; in TCRdb, only in-frame clones are kept and a portion is missing. The sample consists of tens of thousands of clones, approximately 87% of them appearing once. V was pared by 3 bases and J by 3 bases, with 7 bases of the junction left unmatched. The germline V gene encodes CDR1 SEHNR and CDR2 FQNEAQ (reference sequence). The CDR3 loop spans 16 amino acids. Specimen: CD4+ or CD8+ T cells sorted from blood, collected in a trial of the OX40 agonist ivuxolimab. The chain has TRBV7-9 and TRBJ1-4, with TRBD1 matching over 7 bases. This receptor was taken from an adult with an advanced solid tumor such as melanoma, head and neck, liver or kidney cancer. Here the CDR3 reads CASSFMFQGANEKLFF. CDR3 DNA: TGTGCCAGCAGCTTCATGTTTCAGGGGGCTAATGAAAAACTGTTTTTT.